Included here is one T cell receptor beta chain sequence, with context. The antigen is undetermined. The sample belongs to a study of shared clonotypes between healthy human individuals. Study summary: CD4 naive cells filled three plates per donor, CD4 memory three, CD8 naive two and CD8 memory one. Notes on the study in general: Despite large depth, rarefaction showed incomplete sorted-subset sequencing.

Repertoires were generated with immunoSEQ multiplex PCR, while TCRdb's copy carries only in-frame clones and drops some. The table lists 330,000 or so clones, approximately 79% of them singletons. Division of CD4+ cells produced a CD45RA+ naive subset and a CD45RA-negative memory subset. This clonotype was obtained from a man aged 25-45 years in good health. The sequencing input was memory CD4+ T cells sorted from blood. Subset in this sample: CD45RA-negative fraction.

Written as DNA, the CDR3 is TGCGCCAGCAGCTTGCCAGACAGGGGGACAGTCGGGGAGCTGTTTTTT. Translation: CASSLPDRGTVGELFF. This chain connects TRBV5-1 to TRBJ2-2; 9 nucleotides agree with TRBD1. The CDR3 has 16 residues. From germline, CDR1 is SGHRS and CDR2 YFSETQ. Losses at the gene ends were 1 base for V and 7 bases for J; bases not matched to a gene: 8.